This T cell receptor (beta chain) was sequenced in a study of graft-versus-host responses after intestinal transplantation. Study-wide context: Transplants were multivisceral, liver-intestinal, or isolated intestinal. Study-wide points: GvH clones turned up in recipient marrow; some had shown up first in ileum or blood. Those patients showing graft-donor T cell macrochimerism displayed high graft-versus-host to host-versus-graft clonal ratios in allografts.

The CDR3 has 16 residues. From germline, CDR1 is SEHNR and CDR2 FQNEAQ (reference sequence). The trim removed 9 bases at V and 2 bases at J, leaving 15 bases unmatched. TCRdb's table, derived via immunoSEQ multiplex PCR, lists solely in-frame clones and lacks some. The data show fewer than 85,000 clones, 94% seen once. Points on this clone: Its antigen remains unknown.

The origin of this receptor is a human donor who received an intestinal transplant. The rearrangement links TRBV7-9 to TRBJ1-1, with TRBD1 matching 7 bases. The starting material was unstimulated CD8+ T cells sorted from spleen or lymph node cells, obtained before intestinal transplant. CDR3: CASQRTGDEKNTEAFF. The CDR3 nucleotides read TGTGCCAGTCAAAGAACAGGGGACGAGAAAAACACTGAAGCTTTCTTT.